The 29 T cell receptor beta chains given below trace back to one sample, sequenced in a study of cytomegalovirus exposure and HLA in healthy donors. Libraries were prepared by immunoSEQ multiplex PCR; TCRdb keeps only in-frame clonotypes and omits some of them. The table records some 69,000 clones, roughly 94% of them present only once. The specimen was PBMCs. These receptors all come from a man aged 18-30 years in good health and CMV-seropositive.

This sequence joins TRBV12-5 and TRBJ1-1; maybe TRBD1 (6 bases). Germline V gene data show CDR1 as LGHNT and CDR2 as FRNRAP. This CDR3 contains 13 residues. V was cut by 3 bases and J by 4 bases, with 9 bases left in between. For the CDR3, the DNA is TGTGCTAGTGGTTTAGGGGGTCTCACTGAAGCTTTCTTT. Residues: CASGLGGLTEAFF.

The CDR3 sequence is CASGIQALGPQHF. DNA of the CDR3: TGTGCCAGCGGAATACAGGCGCTAGGGCCCCAGCATTTT. The chain carries TRBV27 and TRBJ1-5; a possible D gene is TRBD1 (5 bases). Trimming took 8 bases from V and 9 from J, leaving 17 bases between them. Germline V gene data show CDR1 as MNHEY and CDR2 as SMNVEV (reference sequence). This CDR3 region has 13 residues.

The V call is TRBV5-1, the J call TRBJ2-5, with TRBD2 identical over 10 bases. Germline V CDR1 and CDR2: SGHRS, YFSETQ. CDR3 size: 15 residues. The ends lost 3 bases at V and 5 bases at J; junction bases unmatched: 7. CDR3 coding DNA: TGCGCCAGCAGCTCCATAGCGGGAGGCTCGGAGACCCAGTACTTC. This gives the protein CASSSIAGGSETQYF.

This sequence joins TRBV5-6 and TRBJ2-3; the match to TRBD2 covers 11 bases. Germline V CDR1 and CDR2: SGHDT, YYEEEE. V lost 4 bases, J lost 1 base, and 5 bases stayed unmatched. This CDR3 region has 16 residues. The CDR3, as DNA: TGTGCCAGCAGCCGACTAGCGGGAAGCCGCACAGATACGCAGTATTTT. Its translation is CASSRLAGSRTDTQYF.

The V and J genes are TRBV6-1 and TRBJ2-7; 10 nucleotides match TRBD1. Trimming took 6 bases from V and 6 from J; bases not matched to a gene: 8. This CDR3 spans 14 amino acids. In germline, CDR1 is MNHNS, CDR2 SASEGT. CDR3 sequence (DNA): TGTGCCAGCAGAGACCGGGACAGGGGTTCCGAGCAGTACTTC. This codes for CASRDRDRGSEQYF.

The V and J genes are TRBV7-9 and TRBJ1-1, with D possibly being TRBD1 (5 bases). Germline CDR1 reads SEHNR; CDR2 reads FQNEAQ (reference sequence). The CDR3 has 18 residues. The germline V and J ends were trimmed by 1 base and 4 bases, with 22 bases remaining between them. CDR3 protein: CASSLGGGFGGVSTEAFF. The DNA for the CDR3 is TGTGCCAGCAGCTTAGGAGGCGGATTCGGGGGTGTTAGCACTGAAGCTTTCTTT.

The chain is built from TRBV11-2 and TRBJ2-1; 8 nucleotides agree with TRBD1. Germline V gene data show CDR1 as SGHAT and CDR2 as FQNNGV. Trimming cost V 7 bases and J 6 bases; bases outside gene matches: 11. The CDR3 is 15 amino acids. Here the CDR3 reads CASIDAGTGGNEQFF. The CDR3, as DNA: TGTGCCAGCATCGATGCCGGGACAGGAGGCAATGAGCAGTTCTTC.

The CDR3 loop reads CASSLVTSGTGELFF. The CDR3 DNA is TGCGCCAGCAGCTTGGTAACTAGCGGCACCGGGGAGCTGTTTTTT. The chain employs TRBV5-1 and TRBJ2-2; TRBD2 matches 8 bases. CDR3 size: 15 residues. The J segment lost 4 bases and the V segment lost 0 bases, leaving 2 bases of the junction unmatched. Germline V lookup: CDR1 SGHRS, CDR2 YFSETQ.

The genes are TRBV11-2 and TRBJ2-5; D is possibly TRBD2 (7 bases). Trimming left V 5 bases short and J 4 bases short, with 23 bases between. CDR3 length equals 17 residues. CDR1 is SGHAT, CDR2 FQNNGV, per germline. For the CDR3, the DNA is TGTGCCAGCAGCCCTGTAGCCGGGGGGCCGATGCTAGAGACCCAGTACTTC. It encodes CASSPVAGGPMLETQYF.

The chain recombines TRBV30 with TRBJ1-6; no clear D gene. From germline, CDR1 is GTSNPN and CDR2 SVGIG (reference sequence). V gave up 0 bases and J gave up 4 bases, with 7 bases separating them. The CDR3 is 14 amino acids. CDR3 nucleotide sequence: TGTGCCTGGAGTGTCAGGCAGTATAATTCACCCCTCCACTTT. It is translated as CAWSVRQYNSPLHF.

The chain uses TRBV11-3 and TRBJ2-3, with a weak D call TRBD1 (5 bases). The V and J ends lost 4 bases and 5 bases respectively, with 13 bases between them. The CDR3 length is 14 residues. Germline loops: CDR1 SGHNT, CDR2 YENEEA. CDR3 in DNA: TGTGCCAGCAGCTCAGCCCATAGGGGAGATACGCAGTATTTT. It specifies CASSSAHRGDTQYF.

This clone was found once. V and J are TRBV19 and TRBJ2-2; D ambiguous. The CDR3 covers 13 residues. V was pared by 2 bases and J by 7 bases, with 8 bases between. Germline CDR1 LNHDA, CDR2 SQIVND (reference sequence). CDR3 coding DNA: TGTGCCAGTAGTATATCGCAGATCGGGGAGCTGTTTTTT. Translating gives CASSISQIGELFF.

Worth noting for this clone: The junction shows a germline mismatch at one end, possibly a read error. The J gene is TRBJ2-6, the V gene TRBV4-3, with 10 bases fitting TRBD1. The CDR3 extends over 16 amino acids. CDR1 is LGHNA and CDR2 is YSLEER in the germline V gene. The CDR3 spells CASSPTGGGWANVLTF. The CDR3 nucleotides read TGCGCCAGCAGCCCGACAGGGGGCGGTTGGGCGAACGTCCTGACTTTC.

CDR3 DNA sequence: TGTGCCAGAAGCGTGTCTTACGAGCAGTACTTC. Its protein is CARSVSYEQYF. The V call is TRBV5-3, the J call TRBJ2-7; D is unclear. TRBV5-3 is known as an ORF, though its function is uncertain. Trimming pared 4 bases from V and 4 bases from J, leaving 6 bases between. The CDR3 totals 11 residues.

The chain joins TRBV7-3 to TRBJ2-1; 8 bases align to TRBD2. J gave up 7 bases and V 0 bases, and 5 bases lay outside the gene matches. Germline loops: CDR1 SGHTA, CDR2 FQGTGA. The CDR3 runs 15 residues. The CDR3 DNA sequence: TGTGCCAGCAGCTTAACGGTGGGACTAGGAAATGAGCAGTTCTTC. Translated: CASSLTVGLGNEQFF.

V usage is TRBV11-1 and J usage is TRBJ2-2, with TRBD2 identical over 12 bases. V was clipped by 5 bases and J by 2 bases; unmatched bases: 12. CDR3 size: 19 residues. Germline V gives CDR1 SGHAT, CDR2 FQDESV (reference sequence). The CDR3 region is CASSPFGTGLAGNTGELFF. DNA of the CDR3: TGTGCCAGCAGCCCATTCGGAACTGGACTAGCGGGAAACACCGGGGAGCTGTTTTTT.

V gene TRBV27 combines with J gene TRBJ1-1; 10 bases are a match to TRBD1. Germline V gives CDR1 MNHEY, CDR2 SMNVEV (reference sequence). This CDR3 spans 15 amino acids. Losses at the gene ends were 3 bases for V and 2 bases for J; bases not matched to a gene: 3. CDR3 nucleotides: TGTGCCAGCAGTTTGGACAGGGGGACTAACACTGAAGCTTTCTTT. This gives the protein CASSLDRGTNTEAFF.

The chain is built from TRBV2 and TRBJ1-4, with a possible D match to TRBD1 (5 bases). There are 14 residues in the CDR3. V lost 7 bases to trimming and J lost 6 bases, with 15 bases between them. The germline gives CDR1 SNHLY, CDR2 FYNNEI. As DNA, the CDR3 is TGTGCCAGCAAGATATCAGGGTTTGATGAAAAACTGTTTTTT. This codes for CASKISGFDEKLFF.

CDR3 in amino acids: CASSLVRASQYGYTF. DNA for the CDR3: TGTGCCAGCAGCCTGGTGAGGGCAAGCCAATATGGCTACACCTTC. This sequence joins TRBV7-9 and TRBJ1-2; the D is unclear. V dropped 5 bases and J dropped 5 bases, with 18 bases sitting between them. The CDR3 contains 15 residues. Germline V gene data show CDR1 as SEHNR and CDR2 as FQNEAQ (reference sequence). The variable domain in full, with the rest retrieved from reference TRBV7-9 and TRBJ1-2, is DTGVSQNPRHKITKRGQNVTFRCDPISEHNRLYWYRQTLGQGPEFLTYFQNEAQLEKSRLLSDRFSAERPKGSFSTLEIQRTEQGDSAMYLCASSLVRASQYGYTFGSGTRLTVV.

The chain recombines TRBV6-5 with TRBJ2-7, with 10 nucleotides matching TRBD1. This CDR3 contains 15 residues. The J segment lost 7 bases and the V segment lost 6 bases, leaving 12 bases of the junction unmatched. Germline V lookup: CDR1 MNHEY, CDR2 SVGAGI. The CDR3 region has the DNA TGTGCCAGCAGGCCACCGGGACAGGGGACCCTAGAGCAGTACTTC. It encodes CASRPPGQGTLEQYF.

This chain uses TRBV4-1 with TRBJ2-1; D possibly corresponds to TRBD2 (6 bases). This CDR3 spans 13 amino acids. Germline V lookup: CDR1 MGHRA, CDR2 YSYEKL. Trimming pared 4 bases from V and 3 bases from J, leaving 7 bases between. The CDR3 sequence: CASSPTSYNEQFF. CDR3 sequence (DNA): TGCGCCAGCAGCCCGACTAGCTACAATGAGCAGTTCTTC.

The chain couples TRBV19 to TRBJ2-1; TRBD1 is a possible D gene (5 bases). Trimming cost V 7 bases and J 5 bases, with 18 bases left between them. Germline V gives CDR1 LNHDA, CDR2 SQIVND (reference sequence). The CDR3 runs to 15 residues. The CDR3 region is CASTPLTGNHNEQFF. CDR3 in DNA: TGTGCCAGTACCCCACTCACAGGCAACCACAATGAGCAGTTCTTC.

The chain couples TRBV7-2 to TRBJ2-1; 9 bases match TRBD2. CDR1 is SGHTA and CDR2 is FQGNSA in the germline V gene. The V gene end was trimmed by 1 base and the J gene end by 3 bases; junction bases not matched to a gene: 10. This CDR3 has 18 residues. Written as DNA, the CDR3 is TGTGCCAGCAGCTTAGTTTTTAGCACTAGCGGGTTCTACAATGAGCAGTTCTTC. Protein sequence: CASSLVFSTSGFYNEQFF. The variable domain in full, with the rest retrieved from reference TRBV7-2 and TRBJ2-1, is GAGVSQSPSNKVTEKGKDVELRCDPISGHTALYWYRQSLGQGLEFLIYFQGNSAPDKSGLPSDRFSAERTGGSVSTLTIQRTQQEDSAVYLCASSLVFSTSGFYNEQFFGPGTRLTVL.

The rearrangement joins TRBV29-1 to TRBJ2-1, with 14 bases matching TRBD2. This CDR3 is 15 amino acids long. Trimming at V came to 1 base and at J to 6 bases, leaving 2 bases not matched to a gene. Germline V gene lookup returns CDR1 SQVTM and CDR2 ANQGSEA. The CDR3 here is CSVEVGTSGSNEQFF. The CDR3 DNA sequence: TGCAGCGTTGAAGTAGGGACTAGCGGGAGCAATGAGCAGTTCTTC.

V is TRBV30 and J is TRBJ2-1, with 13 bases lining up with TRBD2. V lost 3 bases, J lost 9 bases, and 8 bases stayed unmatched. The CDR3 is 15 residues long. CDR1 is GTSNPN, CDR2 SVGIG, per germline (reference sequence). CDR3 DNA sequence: TGTGCCTGGAGAATCACTAGCGGGGGGGCGGGTGAGCAGTTCTTC. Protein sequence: CAWRITSGGAGEQFF.

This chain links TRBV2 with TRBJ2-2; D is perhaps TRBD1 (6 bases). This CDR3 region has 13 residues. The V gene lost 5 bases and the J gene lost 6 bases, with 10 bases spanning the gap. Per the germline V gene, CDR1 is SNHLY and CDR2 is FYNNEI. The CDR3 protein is CASSRYRAGELFF. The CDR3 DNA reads TGTGCCAGCAGTCGATACAGGGCCGGGGAGCTGTTTTTT.

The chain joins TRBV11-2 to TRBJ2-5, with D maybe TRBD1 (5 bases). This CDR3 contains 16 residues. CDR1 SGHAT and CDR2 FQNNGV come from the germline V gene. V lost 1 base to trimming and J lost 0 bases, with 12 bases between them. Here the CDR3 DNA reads TGTGCCAGCAGCTTAGGGGGCCTAGGGTACCAAGAGACCCAGTACTTC. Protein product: CASSLGGLGYQETQYF.

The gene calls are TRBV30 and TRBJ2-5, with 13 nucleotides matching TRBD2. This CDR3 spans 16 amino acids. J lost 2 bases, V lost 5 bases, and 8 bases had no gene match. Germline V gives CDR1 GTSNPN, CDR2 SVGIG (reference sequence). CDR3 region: CAWDRLAGGGQETQYF. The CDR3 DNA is TGTGCCTGGGATAGACTAGCGGGAGGAGGTCAAGAGACCCAGTACTTC.

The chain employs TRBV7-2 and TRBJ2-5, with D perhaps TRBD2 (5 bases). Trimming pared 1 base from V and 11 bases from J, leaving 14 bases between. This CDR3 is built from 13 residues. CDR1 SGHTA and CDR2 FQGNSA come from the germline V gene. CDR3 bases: TGTGCCAGCAGCTTAGACGTGGACGGGGAGCAGTACTTC. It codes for CASSLDVDGEQYF.